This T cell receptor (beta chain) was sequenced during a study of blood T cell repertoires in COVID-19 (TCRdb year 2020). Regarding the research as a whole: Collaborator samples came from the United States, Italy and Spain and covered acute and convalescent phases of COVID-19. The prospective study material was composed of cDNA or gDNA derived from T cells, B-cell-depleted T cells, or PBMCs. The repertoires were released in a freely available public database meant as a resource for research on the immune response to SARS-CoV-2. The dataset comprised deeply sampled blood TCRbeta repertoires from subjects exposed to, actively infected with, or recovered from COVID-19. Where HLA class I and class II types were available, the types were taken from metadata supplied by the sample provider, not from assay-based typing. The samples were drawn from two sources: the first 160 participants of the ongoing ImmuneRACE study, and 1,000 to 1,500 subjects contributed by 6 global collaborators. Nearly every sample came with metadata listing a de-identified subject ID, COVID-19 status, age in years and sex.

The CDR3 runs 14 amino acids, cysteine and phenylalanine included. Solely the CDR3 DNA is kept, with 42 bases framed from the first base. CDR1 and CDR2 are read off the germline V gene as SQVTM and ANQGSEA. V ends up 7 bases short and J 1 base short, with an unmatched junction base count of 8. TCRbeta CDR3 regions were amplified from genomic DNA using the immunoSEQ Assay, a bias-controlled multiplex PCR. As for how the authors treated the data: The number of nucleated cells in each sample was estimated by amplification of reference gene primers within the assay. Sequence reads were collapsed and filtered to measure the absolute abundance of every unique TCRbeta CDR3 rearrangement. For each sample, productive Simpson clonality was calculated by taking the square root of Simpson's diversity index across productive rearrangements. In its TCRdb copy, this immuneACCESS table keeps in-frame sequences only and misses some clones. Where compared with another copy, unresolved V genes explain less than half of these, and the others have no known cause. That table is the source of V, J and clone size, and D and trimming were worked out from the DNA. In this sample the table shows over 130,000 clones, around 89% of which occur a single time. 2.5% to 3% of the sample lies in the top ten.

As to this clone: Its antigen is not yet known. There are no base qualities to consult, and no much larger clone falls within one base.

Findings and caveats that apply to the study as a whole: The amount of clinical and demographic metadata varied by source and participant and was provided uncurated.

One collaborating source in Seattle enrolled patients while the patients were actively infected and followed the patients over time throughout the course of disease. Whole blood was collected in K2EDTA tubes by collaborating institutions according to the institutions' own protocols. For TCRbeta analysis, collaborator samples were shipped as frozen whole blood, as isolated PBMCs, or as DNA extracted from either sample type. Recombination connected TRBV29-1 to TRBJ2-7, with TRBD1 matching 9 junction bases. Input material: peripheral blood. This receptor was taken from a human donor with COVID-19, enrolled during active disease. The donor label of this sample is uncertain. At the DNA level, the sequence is TGCAGCGCTCGTTCCGGGACAGGGTCCTACGAGCAGTACTTC. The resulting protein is CSARSGTGSYEQYF.